This T cell receptor beta chain comes out of a study of beta chain features in type 1 diabetes (dated by TCRdb to 2016 to 2019). At the level of the whole study: Mean age, gender distribution, total cell number and subset yield did not differ between patients and healthy donors. Regulatory and stem cell-like memory subsets were isolated from only 8 patients and 8 healthy donors, whereas naive and central memory subsets came from all 30 or so donors. Across all samples, about 110 million sorted cells were examined, and cell number per subset correlated strongly with RNA yield. The study compared TCRB repertoires of sorted circulating CD4+ T cell subsets between recently diagnosed type 1 diabetes patients and matched healthy donors. Study-wide conclusions, independent of this receptor: Because small numbers of individuals were included in the HLA sub-analyses, any influence of HLA type on TCRB rearrangement was left unresolved. Sequencing cDNA rather than genomic DNA could over-represent highly expressing activated cells, although activation and CD3 levels did not differ between groups. Type 1 diabetes patients showed a moderate but significant shortening of TCRB CDR3 length in all four CD4+ subsets. Naive, central memory and regulatory TCRB repertoires appeared to be more similar among patients than among healthy donors. PCR might favor shorter templates, but patient and control samples were amplified and corrected together, so any skew would affect both groups equally. Fewer insertions and more nucleotide deletions at VDJ recombination sites were observed in patients with type 1 diabetes, implying thymic rearrangement abnormalities.

All of the isolated RNA was reverse transcribed with the High Capacity cDNA Reverse Transcription Kit, so expressed TCRB transcripts were sequenced. Deep immunoSEQ sequencing was applied to naive, central memory and regulatory T cell samples, giving an average of roughly 3.5 million total reads per sample. Sorted cells were lysed in RLT buffer and RNA was extracted with DNase-treated RNeasy Micro or Mini kits, depending on cell number. Each cell subset was processed on its own to prevent cross-contamination, while patient and healthy donor samples were processed together. The immunoSEQ multiplex PCR was used to amplify TCRB sequences from cDNA, generating 87-bp fragments that spanned the CDR3 region. Amplicons were sequenced on the Illumina HiSeq platform. The paper's processing steps were these. Synthetic template baselines were used to correct PCR bias computationally, reads within Hamming distance 2 were collapsed together, and singletons that could not be merged were discarded. By aligning reads against IMGT, V, D and J genes, CDR3 length, and insertions or deletions at six rearrangement sites were assigned. Within each subset, clonotype counts were normalized to sorted cell number, and only after that were true diversity and Gini coefficients computed with the tcR R package. The overlap coefficient, calculated on TCRB nucleotide sequences, was used to measure repertoire sharing. Out-of-frame TCRB sequences from naive cells were analyzed to stand in for the pre-selection repertoire. Held by TCRdb, this immuneACCESS table contains in-frame sequences only and omits some clones. Under half of the omission traces to an unresolved V gene where checked; the cause of the rest is unknown. V, J and clone size reflect that table, while D and trimming were determined from the DNA. The sample table holds over 500,000 clones, of which 15% to 17% were seen once. Approximately 0.093% of the sample goes to the ten largest clones.

With respect to this clone: Its antigen has not been determined. Base quality data are lacking; no much larger clone is found one base away.

Each donor gave one peripheral blood draw, averaging roughly 120 mL, which was collected into heparinised tubes. Using a panel that included CD45RO, CCR7, CD25, CD127, CD95 and CD27, naive, central memory, regulatory and stem cell-like memory CD4+ T cells were sorted on a BD FACSAria II. Purity was above 95% for every sorted population. Right away, PBMCs were isolated by Lymphoprep density gradient centrifugation and were stained directly, with no culture step. To minimize batch effects, samples were stained and sorted in pairs, one healthy donor with one patient per experiment. Sequenced: naive CD4+ T cells from blood. The label giving this sample's cell subset or site can be read as: true naive CD4+ T cells. This receptor was identified in a man between 18 and 29 years old in good health.

The nucleotide sequence reads TGTGCCAGCCGCAGGGCTAATGAAAAACTGTTTTTT. This yields the protein CASRRANEKLFF. The V gene is TRBV6-5 and the J gene is TRBJ1-4; the best D guess is TRBD1, with 5 bases matching. As encoded in the germline V gene, CDR1 is MNHEY while CDR2 is SVGAGI. Spanning cysteine to phenylalanine, the CDR3 consists of 12 amino acids. The read is trimmed to its CDR3 DNA, 36 bases read in frame from base 1. V loses 8 bases, J loses 3 bases, and the germline ends lie 7 bases apart.